This is a list of T cell receptor beta chains from one sample in a study of cytomegalovirus exposure and HLA in healthy donors. Produced via immunoSEQ multiplex PCR; TCRdb's table is partial and in-frame only. The table includes more than 85,000 clones, more than 65% detected once. What was sequenced was PBMCs. All receptors come from a woman under 30 in good health and CMV-seronegative. The CDR3 runs from the conserved cysteine through the conserved F or W. The order of the fields is CDR3 protein, CDR3 DNA, J gene, V gene, clone size, D gene. The D gene is left open where the match is weak. Clone size appears in some rows only: once, few, many, or a class for an expanded clone.

cdr3_aa: CASSYPRGAGSGNTIYF; cdr3_nt: TGTGCCAGCAGTTATCCCCGAGGAGCAGGGTCTGGAAACACCATATATTTT; j_call: TRBJ1-3; v_call: TRBV28; clone_size: .; d_call: .
cdr3_aa: CASSFTGGSPLHF; cdr3_nt: TGCGCCAGCAGCTTTACAGGGGGTTCACCCCTCCACTTT; j_call: TRBJ1-6; v_call: TRBV5-1; clone_size: once; d_call: TRBD1
cdr3_aa: CASSEWYQGAYNSPLHF; cdr3_nt: TGTGCCAGCAGTGAATGGTATCAGGGGGCTTATAATTCACCCCTCCACTTT; j_call: TRBJ1-6; v_call: TRBV2; clone_size: .; d_call: TRBD1
cdr3_aa: CASSSKSRVGGGNQPQHF; cdr3_nt: TGTGCCAGCAGCTCGAAATCCAGGGTAGGCGGGGGCAATCAGCCCCAGCATTTT; j_call: TRBJ1-5; v_call: TRBV7-8; clone_size: .; d_call: .
cdr3_aa: CASSDRVTDTQYF; cdr3_nt: TGTGCCAGCAGTGACAGGGTTACAGATACGCAGTATTTT; j_call: TRBJ2-3; v_call: TRBV6-1; clone_size: .; d_call: .
cdr3_aa: CASSPDMNTEAFF; cdr3_nt: TGTGCCAGCAGCCCAGATATGAACACTGAAGCTTTCTTT; j_call: TRBJ1-1; v_call: TRBV6-4; clone_size: few; d_call: .
cdr3_aa: CASSRDSYNEQFF; cdr3_nt: TGTGCCAGTAGCAGGGACTCCTACAATGAGCAGTTCTTC; j_call: TRBJ2-1; v_call: TRBV19; clone_size: .; d_call: .
cdr3_aa: CASSQSPRTGDEQYF; cdr3_nt: TGTGCCAGCAGCCAGTCCCCCCGGACAGGGGACGAGCAGTACTTC; j_call: TRBJ2-7; v_call: TRBV7-6; clone_size: .; d_call: TRBD1
cdr3_aa: CASSRARTDTQYF; cdr3_nt: TGTGCCAGCAGTCGAGCCCGCACAGATACGCAGTATTTT; j_call: TRBJ2-3; v_call: TRBV6-6; clone_size: .; d_call: .
cdr3_aa: CASSQGGLAGGQGGETQYF; cdr3_nt: TGCGCCAGCAGCCAAGGCGGACTAGCGGGGGGCCAAGGGGGAGAGACCCAGTACTTC; j_call: TRBJ2-5; v_call: TRBV4-1; clone_size: .; d_call: TRBD2
cdr3_aa: CASSLGLQGSGANVLTF; cdr3_nt: TGTGCCAGCAGCTTAGGCCTTCAGGGCTCTGGGGCCAACGTCCTGACTTTC; j_call: TRBJ2-6; v_call: TRBV7-2; clone_size: once; d_call: .
cdr3_aa: CASSFRGGGLQETQYF; cdr3_nt: TGTGCCAGCAGCTTCCGGGGAGGGGGGCTACAAGAGACCCAGTACTTC; j_call: TRBJ2-5; v_call: TRBV7-9; clone_size: once; d_call: .
cdr3_aa: CASSVEVALSNTEAFF; cdr3_nt: TGTGCCAGCAGTGTCGAGGTGGCACTCTCGAACACTGAAGCTTTCTTT; j_call: TRBJ1-1; v_call: TRBV2; clone_size: .; d_call: .
cdr3_aa: CASSQPGQGNEQFF; cdr3_nt: TGTGCCAGTAGCCAACCGGGACAGGGGAATGAGCAGTTCTTC; j_call: TRBJ2-1; v_call: TRBV19; clone_size: .; d_call: TRBD1